The 25 T cell receptor beta chains given below trace back to one sample, sequenced in a study of T cell responses to AZD1222 COVID-19 vaccine (dated by TCRdb to 2020 to 2022). The library was produced with the immunoSEQ multiplex PCR assay. The table was pulled from immuneACCESS by TCRdb, which kept in-frame rearrangements only. Such tables lose some clones; where checked, under half of the loss comes from unresolved V genes, and the rest has no known cause. A total of 150,000 to 200,000 clones appear in this sample, about nine tenths of them only once. Clones ranked in the top ten supply around 1.5% of the sample. This specimen's time point label, interpreted: baseline before first vaccination. The sample in question was peripheral blood, obtained on day 0 of AZD1222 vaccination. The source of these receptors is an adult in good health.

On this clone itself: Different DNA sequences within this sample yield the same CDR3. The V gene is TRBV9, the J gene TRBJ1-4; possible D gene TRBD1, 5 bases. This CDR3 is built from 15 residues. Deletions cut 0 bases from V and 2 bases from J, with 8 bases between. Germline-derived CDR1 and CDR2 are SGDLS and YYNGEE. The DNA for the CDR3 is TGTGCCAGCAGCGTAGGACAGTCTACTAATGAAAAACTGTTTTTT. This gives the protein CASSVGQSTNEKLFF.

This chain uses TRBV7-9 with TRBJ1-4; possible D gene TRBD1, 5 bases. The CDR3 is made up of 14 amino acids. Germline assignment: CDR1 SEHNR and CDR2 FQNEAQ (reference sequence). The ends were cut back, 1 base at V and 8 bases at J, with 11 bases in the middle. CDR3 DNA sequence: TGTGCCAGCAGCTTAGGGGACGTCCGAGAAAAACTGTTTTTT. This gives the protein CASSLGDVREKLFF.

The chain has TRBV25-1 and TRBJ1-2; D is perhaps TRBD1 (6 bases). This CDR3 has 18 residues. Germline assignment: CDR1 MGHDK and CDR2 SYGVNS. V lost 4 bases and J lost 2, with 23 bases in between. The CDR3: CASSGQADRLRGNYGYTF. The CDR3 DNA follows: TGTGCCAGCAGTGGTCAAGCCGACAGGTTGAGAGGGAACTATGGCTACACCTTC.

On this clone: The junction does not match germline at one end; this may be a read error. The rearrangement links TRBV19 to TRBJ1-1, with TRBD1 as a possible D gene (5 bases). Germline V lookup: CDR1 LNHDA, CDR2 SQIVND (reference sequence). This CDR3 comprises 15 residues. The CDR3 DNA follows: TGTGCCAGTAGTTCCGTGGGGGGTGGCGACACTGAGGCTTTCTTT. This codes for CASSSVGGGDTEAFF.

The count of this clone is one. This chain connects TRBV5-1 to TRBJ1-5; D is perhaps TRBD1 (5 bases). Trimming cost V 3 bases and J 2 bases, with 9 bases left between them. Germline V CDR1 and CDR2: SGHRS, YFSETQ. The CDR3 has 14 residues. In nucleotides, the CDR3 is TGCGCCAGCAGCTCCGGGACGGGCAATCAGCCCCAGCATTTT. Translating gives CASSSGTGNQPQHF.

The chain links TRBV6-5 to TRBJ1-1, with 8 bases aligning to TRBD1. With 5 bases clipped from V and 5 bases from J, the junction kept 7 bases outside the gene matches. Germline-derived CDR1 and CDR2 are MNHEY and SVGAGI. The CDR3 contains 14 residues. The CDR3 DNA reads as TGTGCCAGCAGTCCCGGACAGGGAGGTACTGAAGCTTTCTTT. Translation gives CASSPGQGGTEAFF.

This chain connects TRBV30 to TRBJ2-1; D is perhaps TRBD2 (5 bases). Trimming took 3 bases from V and 7 from J, leaving 10 bases between them. This CDR3 is built from 12 residues. CDR1 and CDR2 from the germline V gene are GTSNPN and SVGIG (reference sequence). CDR3 loop: CAWRKERNEQFF. CDR3 DNA: TGTGCCTGGAGAAAGGAGCGGAATGAGCAGTTCTTC. Using reference TRBV30 and TRBJ2-1 for the parts outside the CDR3, the full variable domain is SQTIHQWPATLVQPVGSPLSLECTVEGTSNPNLYWYRQAAGRGLQLLFYSVGIGQISSEVPQNLSASRPQDRQFILSSKKLLLSDSGFYLCAWRKERNEQFFGPGTRLTVL.

The J gene is TRBJ1-4, the V gene TRBV20-1, with a possible D match to TRBD1 (6 bases). Germline V CDR1 and CDR2: DFQATT, SNEGSKA (reference sequence). The CDR3 is 11 residues long. The germline V and J ends were trimmed by 7 bases and 4 bases, with 7 bases remaining between them. In nucleotides, the CDR3 is TGCAGTGTAGGGGGTAATGAAAAACTGTTTTTT. This translates into CSVGGNEKLFF.

This clone was found once. The chain employs TRBV28 and TRBJ2-5; 7 bases fit TRBD2. Germline CDR1 reads MDHEN; CDR2 reads SYDVKM. With V trimmed by 4 bases and J by 1 base, 6 bases remained unmatched. The CDR3 loop spans 15 amino acids. The DNA for the CDR3 is TGTGCCAGCAGTTCTCCTGCTAGCGGCCAAGAGACCCAGTACTTC. Encoded protein: CASSSPASGQETQYF. The complete variable domain, with remaining parts taken from reference TRBV28 and TRBJ2-5, reads DVKVTQSSRYLVKRTGEKVFLECVQDMDHENMFWYRQDPGLGLRLIYFSYDVKMKEKGDIPEGYSVSREKKERFSLILESASTNQTSMYLCASSSPASGQETQYFGPGTRLLVL.

The J gene is TRBJ1-1, the V gene TRBV18, with TRBD1 matching over 8 bases. Germline trimming cut 2 bases from V and 3 bases from J; bases unmatched to any gene: 14. The germline V gene has CDR1 KGHSH and CDR2 LQKENI. The CDR3 contains 18 residues. CDR3 sequence: CASSPRSGGLIDYTEAFF. The CDR3 DNA reads as TGTGCCAGCTCACCAAGGTCAGGGGGCCTTATCGACTACACTGAAGCTTTCTTT.

The J gene is TRBJ1-4, the V gene TRBV11-2; D possibly corresponds to TRBD1 (6 bases). This CDR3 region has 14 residues. Germline CDR1 reads SGHAT; CDR2 reads FQNNGV. With 0 bases removed from V and 7 bases from J, the gap between germline ends came to 9 bases. CDR3 in DNA: TGTGCCAGCAGCTTAGACGGGGGGCCTGAAAAACTGTTTTTT. Translated, it gives CASSLDGGPEKLFF. Combining the CDR3 with reference TRBV11-2 and TRBJ1-4 gives the whole variable domain EAGVAQSPRYKIIEKRQSVAFWCNPISGHATLYWYQQILGQGPKLLIQFQNNGVVDDSQLPKDRFSAERLKGVDSTLKIQPAKLEDSAVYLCASSLDGGPEKLFFGSGTQLSVL.

The V and J genes are TRBV29-1 and TRBJ1-2; unclear D gene. CDR1 and CDR2 from the germline V gene are SQVTM and ANQGSEA. CDR3 length: 12 residues. V lost 4 bases to trimming and J lost 4 bases, with 10 bases between them. The chain's CDR3 is CSVGRQTYGYTF. The CDR3 coding sequence is TGCAGCGTTGGTAGGCAGACCTATGGCTACACCTTC.

V is TRBV6-1 and J is TRBJ2-1; no reliable D call. The ends were cut back, 2 bases at V and 4 bases at J, with 6 bases in the middle. From germline, CDR1 is MNHNS and CDR2 SASEGT. CDR3 size: 13 residues. The CDR3 is CASSEKEYNEQFF. CDR3 nucleotide sequence: TGTGCCAGCAGTGAAAAAGAATACAATGAGCAGTTCTTC.

The genes are TRBV4-1 and TRBJ2-5, with 15 bases identical to TRBD2. The CDR3 contains 18 residues. Trimming at V came to 4 bases and at J to 1 base, leaving 7 bases not matched to a gene. Germline V lookup: CDR1 MGHRA, CDR2 YSYEKL. The CDR3 protein is CASSRTLGLAGGQETQYF. The CDR3 region has the DNA TGCGCCAGCAGCCGGACCTTGGGACTAGCGGGGGGCCAAGAGACCCAGTACTTC.

The V call is TRBV4-1, the J call TRBJ1-2; D uncertain. The CDR3 is 12 residues long. The V gene lost 3 bases and the J gene lost 10 bases, with 12 bases spanning the gap. Per the germline V gene, CDR1 is MGHRA and CDR2 is YSYEKL. CDR3 DNA: TGCGCCAGCAGCCAGGGAGGAGGGTTCTACACCTTC. Translation: CASSQGGGFYTF.

The J gene is TRBJ2-2, the V gene TRBV5-6; D might be TRBD1 (6 bases). The germline V gene encodes CDR1 SGHDT and CDR2 YYEEEE. The V gene lost 6 bases and the J gene lost 6 bases, with 18 bases spanning the gap. This CDR3 comprises 15 residues. The CDR3 loop reads CASTMNRVYAGELFF. The CDR3 DNA reads as TGTGCCAGCACCATGAACAGGGTGTACGCCGGGGAGCTGTTTTTT.

This rearrangement joins TRBV7-9 to TRBJ2-5; 7 bases map to TRBD2. The germline V gene has CDR1 SEHNR and CDR2 FQNEAQ (reference sequence). The CDR3 is 15 residues long. With 3 bases clipped from V and 0 bases from J, the junction kept 4 bases outside the gene matches. CDR3 protein: CASSFFGGDQETQYF. DNA for the CDR3: TGTGCCAGCAGCTTCTTTGGGGGGGACCAAGAGACCCAGTACTTC.

V gene TRBV11-2 combines with J gene TRBJ2-7; D perhaps matches TRBD1 (5 bases). The CDR3 is 12 amino acids. Trimming pared 2 bases from V and 4 bases from J, leaving 6 bases between. Germline V lookup: CDR1 SGHAT, CDR2 FQNNGV. The CDR3 region is CASSLQGYEQYF. As DNA, the CDR3 is TGTGCCAGCAGCTTACAGGGTTACGAGCAGTACTTC. Complete variable domain (other parts from reference TRBV11-2 and TRBJ2-7): EAGVAQSPRYKIIEKRQSVAFWCNPISGHATLYWYQQILGQGPKLLIQFQNNGVVDDSQLPKDRFSAERLKGVDSTLKIQPAKLEDSAVYLCASSLQGYEQYFGPGTRLTVT.

The chain combines TRBV2 with TRBJ1-1, with D unclear. Germline-derived CDR1 and CDR2 are SNHLY and FYNNEI. The CDR3 totals 15 residues. The ends were cut back, 2 bases at V and 0 bases at J, with 10 bases in the middle. CDR3 nucleotides: TGTGCCAGCAGTGAATGGAGCTACATGAACACTGAAGCTTTCTTT. Amino acids: CASSEWSYMNTEAFF.

CDR3 coding DNA: TGTGCCAGCAGTTACGAAAGCGGGAACTATGGCTACACCTTC. Translating it yields CASSYESGNYGYTF. This rearrangement joins TRBV6-5 to TRBJ1-2; D gene uncertain. This CDR3 has 14 residues. Germline V lookup: CDR1 MNHEY, CDR2 SVGAGI. V lost 2 bases to trimming and J lost 2 bases, with 9 bases between them.

The V and J genes are TRBV5-1 and TRBJ2-3, with D perhaps assigned TRBD1 or TRBD2 (6 bases each). This CDR3 comprises 14 residues. V dropped 6 bases and J dropped 2 bases, with 13 bases sitting between them. Germline lookup yields CDR1 SGHRS and CDR2 YFSETQ. The CDR3, as DNA: TGCGCCAGCAAGGGGGGCGAACACACAGATACGCAGTATTTT. Its protein product is CASKGGEHTDTQYF.

The chain links TRBV23-1 to TRBJ1-5; D perhaps matches TRBD1 (5 bases). TRBV23-1 is an ORF; its function is uncertain. The CDR3 runs 15 residues. The V gene lost 8 bases and the J gene lost 6 bases, with 20 bases spanning the gap. As DNA, the CDR3 is TGCGCCAGCGAGCGGGGCAATAAAGATCGTCAGCCCCAGCATTTT. The encoded protein is CASERGNKDRQPQHF.

Notes on this clone: This sample also contains other DNA sequences that code for the same CDR3. The V and J genes are TRBV6-5 and TRBJ2-2; 8 bases fit TRBD2. The CDR3 extends over 16 amino acids. V dropped 0 bases and J dropped 1; count of bases not matched to a gene: 1. Germline V CDR1 and CDR2: MNHEY, SVGAGI. The CDR3 spells CASSYSGGGNTGELFF. The CDR3 coding sequence is TGTGCCAGCAGTTACTCCGGGGGGGGGAACACCGGGGAGCTGTTTTTT.

This chain joins TRBV11-2 and TRBJ2-7; TRBD2 is a possible D gene (5 bases). This CDR3 spans 16 amino acids. V lost 1 base to trimming and J lost 6 bases, with 19 bases between them. From germline, CDR1 is SGHAT and CDR2 FQNNGV. CDR3 residues: CASSLVANVQVGEQYF. The DNA for the CDR3 is TGTGCCAGCAGCTTAGTAGCGAACGTCCAAGTAGGCGAGCAGTACTTC.

This sequence joins TRBV28 and TRBJ1-6; no firm D call. Germline loops: CDR1 MDHEN, CDR2 SYDVKM. V was trimmed by 3 bases and J by 10 bases, leaving 25 bases between them. This CDR3 has 18 residues. CDR3 in amino acids: CASSFIGRGPESRSPLHF. The CDR3 nucleotides are TGTGCCAGCAGTTTTATTGGCCGCGGGCCCGAGTCTCGGTCACCCCTCCACTTT. Combining the CDR3 with reference TRBV28 and TRBJ1-6 gives the whole variable domain DVKVTQSSRYLVKRTGEKVFLECVQDMDHENMFWYRQDPGLGLRLIYFSYDVKMKEKGDIPEGYSVSREKKERFSLILESASTNQTSMYLCASSFIGRGPESRSPLHFGNGTRLTVT.